The entry below gives a single T cell receptor (beta chain) sequence along with its context. What it binds is not known. Specified time point: late sampling 161 to 241 days after vaccination in a few convalescent patients. Treatment defined: roughly 11-day PBMC culture with coronavirus spike peptide pools or control peptides (ViraFEST assay). CD4+ T cells that had been cultured provided DNA sequenced with the Oncomine TCR Beta short-read assay. TCRdb recomputed calls from the PCR reads with MiXCR, one row per CDR3 protein. The table records tens of thousands of distinct CDR3 sequences, 30% to 35% of them present only once. This entry belongs to a study of vaccination and CD4 T cells after COVID-19. Trimming removed 12 bases from V and 2 bases from J; junction bases left unmatched: 21. The CDR3 consists of 18 residues. Germline assignment: CDR1 KGHDR and CDR2 SFDVKD.

This receptor was identified in a human donor who had recovered from COVID-19. The material was CD4+ T cells from blood, cultured in vitro, obtained about 7 months after SARS-CoV-2 vaccination. The chain joins TRBV24-1 to TRBJ2-7; 10 bases match TRBD2. The CDR3 nucleotides are TGTGCCCCCAAAACAAACCAAAAACTAGCGGGGTGGACCTACGAGCAGTACTTC. Residues: CAPKTNQKLAGWTYEQYF.